This T cell receptor beta chain was found in a study of shared clonotypes between healthy human individuals. Sequenced by immunoSEQ multiplex PCR; TCRdb stores in-frame clones only, minus some. The data contain millions of clones, around 96% of them singletons. Naive CD8 cells comprised CD45RO-negative, CCR7-positively selected cells, excluding terminally differentiated effector memory CD45RA+ cells. Germline V gene data show CDR1 as MNHNS and CDR2 as SASEGT. V lost 4 bases to trimming and J lost 7 bases; unmatched junction nucleotides: 6. This CDR3 comprises 14 residues. Sequencing used naive CD8+ T cells sorted from blood. The rearrangement uses TRBV6-1 and TRBJ1-2; 10 bases fit TRBD1. The receptor's source is a man aged 18 to 29 in good health. CDR3 sequence reads: CASSGPGQGFGYTF. CDR3 bases: TGTGCCAGCAGTGGCCCGGGACAGGGGTTTGGCTACACCTTC.